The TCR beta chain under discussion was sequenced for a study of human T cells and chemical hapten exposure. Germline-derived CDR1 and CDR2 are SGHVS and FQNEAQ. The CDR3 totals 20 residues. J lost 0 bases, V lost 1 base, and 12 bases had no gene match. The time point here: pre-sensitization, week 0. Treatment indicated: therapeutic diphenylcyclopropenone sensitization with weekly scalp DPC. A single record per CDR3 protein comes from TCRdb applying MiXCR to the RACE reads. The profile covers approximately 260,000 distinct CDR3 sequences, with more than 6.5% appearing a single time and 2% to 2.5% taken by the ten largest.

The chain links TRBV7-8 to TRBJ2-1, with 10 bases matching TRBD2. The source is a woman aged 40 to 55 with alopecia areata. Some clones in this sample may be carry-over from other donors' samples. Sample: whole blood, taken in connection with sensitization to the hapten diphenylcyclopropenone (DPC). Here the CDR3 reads CASSLGRLAGDTSSYNEQFF. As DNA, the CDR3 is TGTGCCAGCAGCTTAGGACGTCTAGCGGGAGATACCTCCTCCTACAATGAGCAGTTCTTC.